This TCR beta chain originates from a study of blood T cells in healthy people across ages. This clonotype was seen only once. What it recognizes is unknown. PCR was performed a second time for roughly 7 to 12 cycles using a sample-barcoded 5' primer and a J-beta primer mix. TCRdb reprocessed the 5' RACE reads via MiXCR and lists one record per CDR3 protein. The data contain approximately 730,000 distinct CDR3 sequences, approximately 55% of them singletons. The CDR3 spans 14 residues. Germline CDR1 is SGDLS and CDR2 is YYNGEE. General observations from the study: Changes in expanded clonotypes were possibly confounded, as the CMV status of donors was unknown.

The clonotype was recovered from a man older than 75 in good health. The specimen was blood. This sequence joins TRBV9 and TRBJ2-1, with 9 bases matching TRBD1. The J call may be wrong; the DNA end is better matched by TRBJ2-7. The CDR3 DNA is TGTGCCAGCAGCGACGACAGGGGGTACCGGGAGCAGTACTTC. Encoded protein: CASSDDRGYREQYF.